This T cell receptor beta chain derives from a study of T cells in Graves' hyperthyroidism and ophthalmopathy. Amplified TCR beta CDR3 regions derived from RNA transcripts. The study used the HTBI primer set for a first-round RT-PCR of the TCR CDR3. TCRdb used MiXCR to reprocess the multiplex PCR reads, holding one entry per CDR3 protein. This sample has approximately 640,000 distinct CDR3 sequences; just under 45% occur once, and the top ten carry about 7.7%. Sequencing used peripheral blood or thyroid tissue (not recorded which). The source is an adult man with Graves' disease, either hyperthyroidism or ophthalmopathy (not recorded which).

The CDR3 sequence: CASSDRGHRDQETQYF. CDR3 DNA sequence: TGTGCCAGCAGCGACAGGGGGCACAGGGACCAAGAGACCCAGTACTTC. The chain recombines TRBV7-9 with TRBJ2-5; 10 positions match TRBD1. The CDR3 loop spans 16 amino acids. Trimming cost V 5 bases and J 0 bases; bases outside gene matches: 6. Germline CDR1 reads SEHNR; CDR2 reads FQNEAQ (reference sequence).